This entry describes one T cell receptor beta chain. Its antigen is undetermined. The CDR3 runs to 15 residues. The germline V gene encodes CDR1 LNHDA and CDR2 SQIVND (reference sequence). Trimming took 3 bases from V and 0 from J, leaving 9 bases between them. The data originate from a study of shared clonotypes between healthy human individuals. Whole-study findings and limits: Clonotype sharing among donors likely depends on sequencing depth.

Roughly 30,000 T cell genomes (about 0.2 ug DNA) went into each sorted-subset replicate. The protocol was immunoSEQ multiplex PCR, while the TCRdb copy is restricted to in-frame clones and leaves out a portion. There are 500,000 to 550,000 clones in the sample; about 96% occur only once, and approximately 0.067% lies in the top ten. The clonotype comes from a woman aged 25-40 years in good health. What was sequenced was naive CD4+ T cells sorted from blood. As to subset: CD45RA+ positively selected. The rearrangement uses TRBV19 and TRBJ1-3; D gene unclear. This CDR3 is CASSIQRVSGNTIYF. The CDR3 DNA reads TGTGCCAGTAGTATCCAAAGGGTCTCTGGAAACACCATATATTTT.